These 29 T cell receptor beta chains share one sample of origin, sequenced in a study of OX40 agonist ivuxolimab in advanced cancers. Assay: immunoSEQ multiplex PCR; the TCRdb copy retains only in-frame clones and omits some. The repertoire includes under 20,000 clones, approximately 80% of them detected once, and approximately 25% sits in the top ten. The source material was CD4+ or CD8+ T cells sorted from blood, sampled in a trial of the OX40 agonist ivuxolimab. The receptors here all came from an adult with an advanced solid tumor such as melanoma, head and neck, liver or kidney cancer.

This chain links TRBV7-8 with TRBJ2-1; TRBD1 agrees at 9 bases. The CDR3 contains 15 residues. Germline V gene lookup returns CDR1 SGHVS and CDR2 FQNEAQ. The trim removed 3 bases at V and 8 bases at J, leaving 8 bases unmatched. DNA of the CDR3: TGTGCCAGCAGCTTCGTACAGGGGGCGGGCGATGAGCAGTTCTTC. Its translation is CASSFVQGAGDEQFF.

In DNA form, the CDR3 reads TGTGCCAGCAGCGTAGATTGGACTAGCTACAATGAGCAGTTCTTC. Translated: CASSVDWTSYNEQFF. This sequence joins TRBV9 and TRBJ2-1, with TRBD2 matching 7 bases. The ends lost 0 bases at V and 3 bases at J; junction bases unmatched: 3. Germline V lookup: CDR1 SGDLS, CDR2 YYNGEE. CDR3 size: 15 residues. The entire variable domain, with the rest obtained from reference TRBV9 and TRBJ2-1, is as follows: DSGVTQTPKHLITATGQRVTLRCSPRSGDLSVYWYQQSLDQGLQFLIQYYNGEERAKGNILERFSAQQFPDLHSELNLSSLELGDSALYFCASSVDWTSYNEQFFGPGTRLTVL.

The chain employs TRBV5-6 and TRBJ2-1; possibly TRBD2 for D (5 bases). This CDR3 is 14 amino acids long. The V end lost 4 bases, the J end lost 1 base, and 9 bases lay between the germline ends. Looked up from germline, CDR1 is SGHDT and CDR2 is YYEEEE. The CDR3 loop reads CASSPGDSYNEQFF. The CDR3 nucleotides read TGTGCCAGCAGCCCCGGGGATTCCTACAATGAGCAGTTCTTC.

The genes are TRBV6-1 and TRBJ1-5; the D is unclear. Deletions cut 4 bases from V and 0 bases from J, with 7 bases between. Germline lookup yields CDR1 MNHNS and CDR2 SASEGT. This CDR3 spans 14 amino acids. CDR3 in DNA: TGTGCCAGCAGTGCTCTCGTTAGCAATCAGCCCCAGCATTTT. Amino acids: CASSALVSNQPQHF.

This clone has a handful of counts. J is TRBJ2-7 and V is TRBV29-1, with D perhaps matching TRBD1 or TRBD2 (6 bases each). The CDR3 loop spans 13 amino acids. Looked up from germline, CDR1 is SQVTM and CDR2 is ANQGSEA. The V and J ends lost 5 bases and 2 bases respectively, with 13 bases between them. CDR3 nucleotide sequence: TGCAGCGTTTGGACGGGGGCCGCCTACGAGCAGTACTTC. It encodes CSVWTGAAYEQYF.

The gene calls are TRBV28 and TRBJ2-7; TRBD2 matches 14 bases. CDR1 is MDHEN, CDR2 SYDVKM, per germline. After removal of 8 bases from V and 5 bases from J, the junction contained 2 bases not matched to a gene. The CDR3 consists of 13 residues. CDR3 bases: TGTGCCAGCGGGACTAGCGGGAGCCACGAGCAGTACTTC. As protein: CASGTSGSHEQYF.

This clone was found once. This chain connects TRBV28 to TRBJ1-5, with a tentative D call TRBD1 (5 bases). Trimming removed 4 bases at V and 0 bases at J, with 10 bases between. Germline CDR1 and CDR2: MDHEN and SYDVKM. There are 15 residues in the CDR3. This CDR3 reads CASSSGRYSNQPQHF. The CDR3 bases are TGTGCCAGCAGTTCGGGACGGTATAGCAATCAGCCCCAGCATTTT.

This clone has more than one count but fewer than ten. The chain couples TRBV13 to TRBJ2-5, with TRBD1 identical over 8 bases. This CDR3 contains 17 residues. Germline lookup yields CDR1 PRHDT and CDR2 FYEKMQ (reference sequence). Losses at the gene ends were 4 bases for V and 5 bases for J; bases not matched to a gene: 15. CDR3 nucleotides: TGTGCCAGCAGCTCCCCTGTCGCGGCAGGGGGCCTGGAGACCCAGTACTTC. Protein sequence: CASSSPVAAGGLETQYF.

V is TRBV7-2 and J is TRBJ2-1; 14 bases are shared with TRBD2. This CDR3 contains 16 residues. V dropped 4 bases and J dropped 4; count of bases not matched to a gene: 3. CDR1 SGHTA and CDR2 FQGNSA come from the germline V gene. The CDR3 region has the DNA TGTGCCAGCAGCTCTGGACTAGCGGGGGGTTACAATGAGCAGTTCTTC. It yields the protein CASSSGLAGGYNEQFF.

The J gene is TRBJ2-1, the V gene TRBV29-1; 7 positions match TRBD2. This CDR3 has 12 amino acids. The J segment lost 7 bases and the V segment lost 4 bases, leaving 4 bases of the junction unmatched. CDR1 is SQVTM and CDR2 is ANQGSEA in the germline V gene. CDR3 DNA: TGCAGCGTTGCTAGCGGCTTTAATGAGCAGTTCTTC. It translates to CSVASGFNEQFF.

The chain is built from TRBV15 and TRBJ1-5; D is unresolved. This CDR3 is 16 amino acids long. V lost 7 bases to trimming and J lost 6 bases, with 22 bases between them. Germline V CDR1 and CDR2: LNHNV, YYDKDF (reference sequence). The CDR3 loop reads CATIKSGSRVSQPQHF. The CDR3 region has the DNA TGTGCCACCATCAAGTCGGGAAGTAGGGTCTCTCAGCCCCAGCATTTT.

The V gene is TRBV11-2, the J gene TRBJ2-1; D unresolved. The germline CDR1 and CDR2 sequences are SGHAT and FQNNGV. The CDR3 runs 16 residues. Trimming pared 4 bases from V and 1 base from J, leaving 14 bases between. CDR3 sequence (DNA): TGTGCCAGCAGCTCATATCCCTACGGTTCCTACAATGAGCAGTTCTTC. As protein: CASSSYPYGSYNEQFF. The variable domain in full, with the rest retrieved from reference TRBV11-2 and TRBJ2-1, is EAGVAQSPRYKIIEKRQSVAFWCNPISGHATLYWYQQILGQGPKLLIQFQNNGVVDDSQLPKDRFSAERLKGVDSTLKIQPAKLEDSAVYLCASSSYPYGSYNEQFFGPGTRLTVL.

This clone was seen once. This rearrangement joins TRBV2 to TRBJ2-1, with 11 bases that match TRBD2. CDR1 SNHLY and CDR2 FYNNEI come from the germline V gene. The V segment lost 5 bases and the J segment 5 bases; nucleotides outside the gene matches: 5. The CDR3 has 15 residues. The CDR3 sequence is CASSHTSGSDNEQFF. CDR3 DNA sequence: TGTGCCAGCAGTCATACTAGCGGGAGTGACAATGAGCAGTTCTTC. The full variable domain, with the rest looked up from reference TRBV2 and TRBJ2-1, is EPEVTQTPSHQVTQMGQEVILRCVPISNHLYFYWYRQILGQKVEFLVSFYNNEISEKSEIFDDQFSVERPDGSNFTLKIRSTKLEDSAMYFCASSHTSGSDNEQFFGPGTRLTVL.

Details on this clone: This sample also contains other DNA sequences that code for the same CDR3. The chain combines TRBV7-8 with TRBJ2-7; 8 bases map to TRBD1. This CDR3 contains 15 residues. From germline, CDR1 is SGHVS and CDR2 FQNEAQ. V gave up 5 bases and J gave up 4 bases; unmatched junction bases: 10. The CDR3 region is CASSPRQGPSYEQYF. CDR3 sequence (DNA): TGTGCCAGCAGCCCTCGACAGGGGCCCTCATACGAGCAGTACTTC.

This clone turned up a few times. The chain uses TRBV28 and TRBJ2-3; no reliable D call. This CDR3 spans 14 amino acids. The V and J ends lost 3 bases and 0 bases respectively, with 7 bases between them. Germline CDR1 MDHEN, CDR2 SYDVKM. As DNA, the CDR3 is TGTGCCAGCAGTTTGGTTGTTAGCACAGATACGCAGTATTTT. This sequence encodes CASSLVVSTDTQYF.

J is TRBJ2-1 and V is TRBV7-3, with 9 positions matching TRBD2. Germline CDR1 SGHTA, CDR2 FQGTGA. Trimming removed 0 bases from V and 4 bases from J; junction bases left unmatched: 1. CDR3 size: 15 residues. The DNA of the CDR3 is TGTGCCAGCAGCTTAACGACTAGCGGATACAATGAGCAGTTCTTC. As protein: CASSLTTSGYNEQFF.

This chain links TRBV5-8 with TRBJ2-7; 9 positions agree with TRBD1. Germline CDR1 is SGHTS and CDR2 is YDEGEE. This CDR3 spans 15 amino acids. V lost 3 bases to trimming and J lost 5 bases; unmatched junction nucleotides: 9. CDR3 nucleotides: TGTGCCAGCAGCTGGGACAGGGATAATTTGGACGAGCAGTACTTC. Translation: CASSWDRDNLDEQYF.

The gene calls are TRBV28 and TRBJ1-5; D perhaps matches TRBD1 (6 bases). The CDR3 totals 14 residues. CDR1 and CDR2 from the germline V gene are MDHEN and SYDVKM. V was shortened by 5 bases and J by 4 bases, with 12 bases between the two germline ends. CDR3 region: CASSILQGNQPQHF. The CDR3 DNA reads TGTGCCAGCAGTATCTTACAGGGTAATCAGCCCCAGCATTTT. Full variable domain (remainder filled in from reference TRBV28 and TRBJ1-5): DVKVTQSSRYLVKRTGEKVFLECVQDMDHENMFWYRQDPGLGLRLIYFSYDVKMKEKGDIPEGYSVSREKKERFSLILESASTNQTSMYLCASSILQGNQPQHFGDGTRLSIL.

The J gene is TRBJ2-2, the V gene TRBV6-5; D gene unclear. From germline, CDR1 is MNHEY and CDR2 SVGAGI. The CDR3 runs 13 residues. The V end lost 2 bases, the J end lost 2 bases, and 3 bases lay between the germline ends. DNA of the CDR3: TGTGCCAGCAGTTACAGTAACACCGGGGAGCTGTTTTTT. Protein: CASSYSNTGELFF.

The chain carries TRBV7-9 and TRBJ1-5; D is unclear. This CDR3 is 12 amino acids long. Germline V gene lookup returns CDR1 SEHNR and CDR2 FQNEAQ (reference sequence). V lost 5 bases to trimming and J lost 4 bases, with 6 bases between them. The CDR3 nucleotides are TGTGCCAGCAGCCTCCCGAATCAGCCCCAGCATTTT. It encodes CASSLPNQPQHF.

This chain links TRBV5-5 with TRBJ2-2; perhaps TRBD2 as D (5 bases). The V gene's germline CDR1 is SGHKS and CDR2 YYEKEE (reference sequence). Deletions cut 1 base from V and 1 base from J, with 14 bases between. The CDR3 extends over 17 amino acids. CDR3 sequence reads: CASSLYLVRGNTGELFF. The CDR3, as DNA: TGTGCCAGCAGCTTGTATCTAGTTCGGGGGAACACCGGGGAGCTGTTTTTT.

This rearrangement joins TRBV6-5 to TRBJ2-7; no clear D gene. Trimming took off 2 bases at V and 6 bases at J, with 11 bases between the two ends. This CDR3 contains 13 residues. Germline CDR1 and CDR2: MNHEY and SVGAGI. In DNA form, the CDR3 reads TGTGCCAGCAGTTACAACCCCGTAGGCGAGCAGTACTTC. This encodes CASSYNPVGEQYF.

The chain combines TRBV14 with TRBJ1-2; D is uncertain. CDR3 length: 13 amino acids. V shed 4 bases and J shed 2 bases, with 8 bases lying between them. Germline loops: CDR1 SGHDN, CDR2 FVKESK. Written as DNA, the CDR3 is TGTGCCAGCAGCCTCGACATCAACTATGGCTACACCTTC. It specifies CASSLDINYGYTF. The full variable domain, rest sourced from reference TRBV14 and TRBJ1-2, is EAGVTQFPSHSVIEKGQTVTLRCDPISGHDNLYWYRRVMGKEIKFLLHFVKESKQDESGMPNNRFLAERTGGTYSTLKVQPAELEDSGVYFCASSLDINYGYTFGSGTRLTVV.

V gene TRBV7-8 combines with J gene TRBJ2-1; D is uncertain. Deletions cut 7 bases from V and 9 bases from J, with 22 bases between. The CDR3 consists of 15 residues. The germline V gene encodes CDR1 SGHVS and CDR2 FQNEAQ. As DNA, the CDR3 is TGTGCCAGCAATGGGGAAGGAACTTTCTGGGCTGAGCAGTTCTTC. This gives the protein CASNGEGTFWAEQFF. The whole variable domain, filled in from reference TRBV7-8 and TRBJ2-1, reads GAGVSQSPRYKVAKRGQDVALRCDPISGHVSLFWYQQALGQGPEFLTYFQNEAQLDKSGLPSDRFFAERPEGSVSTLKIQRTQQEDSAVYLCASNGEGTFWAEQFFGPGTRLTVL.

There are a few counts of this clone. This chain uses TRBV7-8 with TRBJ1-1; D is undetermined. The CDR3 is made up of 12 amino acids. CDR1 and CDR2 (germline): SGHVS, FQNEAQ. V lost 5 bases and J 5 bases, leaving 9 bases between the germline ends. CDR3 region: CASSRLGTEAFF. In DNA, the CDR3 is TGTGCCAGCAGCCGGCTGGGGACTGAAGCTTTCTTT. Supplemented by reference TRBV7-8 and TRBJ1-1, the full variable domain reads GAGVSQSPRYKVAKRGQDVALRCDPISGHVSLFWYQQALGQGPEFLTYFQNEAQLDKSGLPSDRFFAERPEGSVSTLKIQRTQQEDSAVYLCASSRLGTEAFFGQGTRLTVV.

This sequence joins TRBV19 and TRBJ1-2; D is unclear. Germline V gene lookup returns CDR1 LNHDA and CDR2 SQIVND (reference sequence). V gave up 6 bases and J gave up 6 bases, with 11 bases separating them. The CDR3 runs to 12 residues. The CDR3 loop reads CASRAGGDGYTF. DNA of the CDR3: TGTGCCAGTAGAGCGGGAGGCGATGGCTACACCTTC. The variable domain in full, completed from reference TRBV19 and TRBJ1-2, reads DGGITQSPKYLFRKEGQNVTLSCEQNLNHDAMYWYRQDPGQGLRLIYYSQIVNDFQKGDIAEGYSVSREKKESFPLTVTSAQKNPTAFYLCASRAGGDGYTFGSGTRLTVV.

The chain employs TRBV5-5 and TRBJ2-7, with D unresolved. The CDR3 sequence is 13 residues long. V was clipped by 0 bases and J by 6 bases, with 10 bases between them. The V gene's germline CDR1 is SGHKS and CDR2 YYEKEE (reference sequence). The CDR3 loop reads CASSLGLVGEQYF. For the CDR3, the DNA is TGTGCCAGCAGCTTGGGGTTGGTAGGCGAGCAGTACTTC.

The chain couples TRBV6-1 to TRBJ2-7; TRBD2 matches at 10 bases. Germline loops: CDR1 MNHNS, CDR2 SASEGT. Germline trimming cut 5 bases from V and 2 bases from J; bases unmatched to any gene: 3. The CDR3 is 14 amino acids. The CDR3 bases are TGTGCCAGCAGTCTAGCGGGAGTCGCCTACGAGCAGTACTTC. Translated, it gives CASSLAGVAYEQYF.

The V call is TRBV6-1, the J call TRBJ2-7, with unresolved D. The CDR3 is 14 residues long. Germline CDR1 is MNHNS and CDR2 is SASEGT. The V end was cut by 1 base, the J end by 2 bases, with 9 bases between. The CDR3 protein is CASSEVSAAYEQYF. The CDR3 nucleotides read TGTGCCAGCAGTGAAGTAAGCGCGGCCTACGAGCAGTACTTC.